The following is a TCR beta chain sequence with its context. Antigen specificity is unknown. TCRdb reanalysed the reads using MiXCR and keeps one entry per CDR3 protein. The profile shows around 130,000 distinct CDR3 sequences, 20% to 30% of them singletons. The CDR3 runs 14 residues. The V end was cut by 7 bases, the J end by 1 base, with 14 bases between. This sample was taken from a study of T cell repertoires in cytomegalovirus infection. The wider study: Indications came from public TCR beta signatures; they pointed to CMV infection and to a matching HLA type.

Overall study results and limits: Within the response measured ex vivo, HLA-C-restricted CMV-specific TCR beta clonotypes were dominant.

The sequence was collected from a human donor in good health (CMV status not recorded). Some clones in this sample may be carry-over from other donors' samples. The sequenced sample was PBMCs, sequenced either directly or after in vitro stimulation (not recorded which). The chain couples TRBV12-3 or TRBV12-4 to TRBJ2-7; D is undetermined. CDR3 sequence (DNA): TGTGCCAGCATGGTGGGTGTGGGATCCTACGAGCAGTACTTC. This sequence encodes CASMVGVGSYEQYF.